This T cell receptor beta chain was captured by sequencing in a study of T and B cells in COVID-19 patients. Study-level points and caveats: Patients with COVID-19 reportedly showed strongly skewed T cell receptor beta variable and joining gene usage.

The CDR3 is 14 amino acids. Germline V gene lookup returns CDR1 SGHRS and CDR2 YFSETQ. Trimming took 5 bases from V and 5 from J, leaving 14 bases between them. Turning to this clonotype: Antigen unknown.

TRB was amplified from around 250-500 ng of blood genomic DNA. TRB rearrangements were amplified by multiplex PCR with BIOMED2 TRB-A/B primers. TCRdb passed the multiplex PCR reads through MiXCR, listing each CDR3 protein once. The sample yields around 7,200 distinct CDR3 sequences, 25% to 40% seen once. This TCR came from a human donor who had recovered from COVID-19. Material for sequencing was blood. The chain carries TRBV5-1 and TRBJ1-5; the D gene is possibly TRBD1 (6 bases). The CDR3 protein is CASRGGGGDQPQHF. For the CDR3, the DNA is TGCGCCAGCAGAGGGGGAGGGGGGGATCAGCCCCAGCATTTT.